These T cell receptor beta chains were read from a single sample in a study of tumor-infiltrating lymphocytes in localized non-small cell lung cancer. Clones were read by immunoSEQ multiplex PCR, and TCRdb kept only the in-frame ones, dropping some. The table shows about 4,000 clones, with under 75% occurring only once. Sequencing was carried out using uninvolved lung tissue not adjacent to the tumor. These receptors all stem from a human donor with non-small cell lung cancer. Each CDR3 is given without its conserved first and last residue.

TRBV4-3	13	ASSQDSSGANVLT
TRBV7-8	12	ASSARDKNTEAF
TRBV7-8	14	ASSLRQDISTDTQY
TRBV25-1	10	ASSEGNQPQH
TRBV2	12	ASSENSYTYEQY
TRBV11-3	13	ASSKSGTANTEAF
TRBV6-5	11	ASSDAGGYEQY
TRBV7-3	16	ASSLSGGTVTNNYGYT
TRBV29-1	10	SVESDRDTQY
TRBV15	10	AARSGGEKLF
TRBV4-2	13	ASSRSLSDNSPLH
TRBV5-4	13	ASSLAGTSGNTIY
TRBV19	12	ASARSSYNSPLH
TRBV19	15	ASTPPGPGSFPTEAF
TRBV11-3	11	ASSLSSYNEQF
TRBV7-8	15	ASSLVPSRDLPYEQY
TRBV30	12	AVRDRIRGGTLH
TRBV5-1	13	ASSLDGRGLYEQY
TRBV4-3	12	ASSQEYRGETQY
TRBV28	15	ASSSMRRGGGYNEQF
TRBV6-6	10	ASSGGNTEAF
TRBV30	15	AWSPLLRARLPDTQY
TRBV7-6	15	ASSLEALTRSPRELF
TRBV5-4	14	ASSSTSGGAGETQY
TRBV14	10	ASGTASYEQY
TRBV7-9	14	ASSPQGQSLGNEQF
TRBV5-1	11	ASKGAGTGELF
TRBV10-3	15	AISDVAQGPSNYGYT
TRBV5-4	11	ASSLNRGLEQY
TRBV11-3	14	ASSANSGAGANVLT
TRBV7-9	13	ASSFRGLGNSPLH
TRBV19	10	ASSKGYYGYT
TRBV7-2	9	ASSLNHEQY
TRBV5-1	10	ASSVDEIEQY
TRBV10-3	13	ASSEVGGGPYEQY
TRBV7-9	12	ASSFGQENSPLH
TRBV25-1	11	ASSGDRFSPLH
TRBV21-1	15	ASSKGPHGHAPTEQY
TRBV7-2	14	ASSLASGGATGELF
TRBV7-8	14	ASSLAPQGAKSPLH
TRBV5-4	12	ASSLTSDSYEQY
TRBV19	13	ASTRQGSNGNTIY
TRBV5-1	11	ASRSDSTDTQY
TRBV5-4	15	ASSQTSGGALTGELF
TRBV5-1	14	ASSLAPDRGDSPLH
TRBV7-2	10	ASSPGSYEQY
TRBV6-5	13	ASSAWGTVGYGYT
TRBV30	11	AWSYAGGFGYT
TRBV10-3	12	AISGRVSSYEQY
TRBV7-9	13	ASSLFHLWANVLT